This is a list of T cell receptor beta chains from one sample in a study of blood T cells in healthy people across ages. TCRdb re-called the 5' RACE reads with MiXCR, one entry per CDR3 protein. The profile shows approximately 900,000 distinct CDR3 sequences, roughly 43% of them singletons. Specimen: blood. Every receptor here comes from a man aged 25 to 40 in good health. Each CDR3 is given with its conserved first and last residue. D genes are given only for firm matches. Not every row has a clone size; where given, it reads once, few, many or a size class.

CDR3nt,CDR3aa,abundance,j_gene,d_gene,v_gene
TGCAGCGCCGGACCGGGACTATACGAGCAGTACTTC,CSAGPGLYEQYF,many,TRBJ2-7,TRBD2,TRBV29-1
TGTGCCAGCTCACCACCGGGTCAGCAGGTTCGGACCCAGTACTTC,CASSPPGQQVRTQYF,few,TRBJ2-5,.,TRBV18
TGCAGCGGTACTACAGGGGACTATCAGCACGAGCAGTACTTC,CSGTTGDYQHEQYF,few,TRBJ2-7,.,TRBV29-1
TGTGCCATCAGCTCGACCGGGACGGCAGTTCAAGAGACCCAGTTCTTC,CAISSTGTAVQETQFF,.,TRBJ2-1,.,TRBV10-3
TGTGCCAGCAGGATAAACAGTGACCCCAATGAGCAGTTCTTC,CASRINSDPNEQFF,.,TRBJ2-1,.,TRBV6-5
TGTGCCAGCAGCGCCACTTTGAATGAGCAGTTCTTC,CASSATLNEQFF,few,TRBJ2-1,.,TRBV7-9
TGTGCCAGCAGGCCCACAGGGGGCGCGAGCAATCAGCCCCAGCATTTT,CASRPTGGASNQPQHF,.,TRBJ1-5,TRBD1,TRBV2
TGTGCCAGCAGTTATCCGGGACAGGGGGTGTACGAGCAGTACTTC,CASSYPGQGVYEQYF,.,TRBJ2-7,TRBD1,TRBV6-5
TGTGCCAGAGCTTTCCCCGGGACTGACACAGATACGCAGTATTTT,CARAFPGTDTDTQYF,.,TRBJ2-3,.,TRBV9
TGTGCCAGCAGTTCACAAGGGACTAGCGGTGACAATGAGCAGTTCTTC,CASSSQGTSGDNEQFF,.,TRBJ2-1,TRBD2,TRBV28
TGCGCCAGCAACCCGGGACAGGGGGTTTGGGAGCAGTACTTC,CASNPGQGVWEQYF,.,TRBJ2-5,TRBD1,TRBV10-2
TGTGCCAGCAGCTTAGCAGGGAAGGGATATGAGCAGTTCTTC,CASSLAGKGYEQFF,few,TRBJ2-1,.,TRBV11-2
TGTGCCAGCAGCCATCGGACTGGTGCCGAGACCCAGTACTTC,CASSHRTGAETQYF,once,TRBJ2-5,.,TRBV3-1
TGTGCCAGCCACGAGGCAGGGAGGCCCTACGAGCAGTACTTC,CASHEAGRPYEQYF,.,TRBJ2-7,.,TRBV28
TGTGCCAGCAGCCCCCGGTTTAACCCGTCCTATGGCTACACCTTC,CASSPRFNPSYGYTF,.,TRBJ1-2,.,TRBV14
TGTGCCAGCAGCCCGAGGGACAGGAGGGGATATGGCTACACCTTC,CASSPRDRRGYGYTF,.,TRBJ1-2,TRBD1,TRBV3-1
TGCGCCAGCAGCTTGGTGGGGTCAAGGGAGACCCAGTACTTC,CASSLVGSRETQYF,.,TRBJ2-5,.,TRBV5-1
TGCAGTGCTAGAAAAGGGAACACTGAAGCTTTCTTT,CSARKGNTEAFF,.,TRBJ1-1,.,TRBV20-1
TGTGCCAGCCCCCTCGGTCTAGCGGTGAAGAGCTCCTACAATGAGCAGTTCTTC,CASPLGLAVKSSYNEQFF,.,TRBJ2-1,TRBD2,TRBV6-2/TRBV6-3
TGTGCCAGCAGTGAATCGAACAGCCCCCACGGGGAGCTGTTTTTT,CASSESNSPHGELFF,.,TRBJ2-2,.,TRBV2
TGTGCCACCAGTGATTGGCGGAAGGGCTACGAGCAGTACTTC,CATSDWRKGYEQYF,.,TRBJ2-7,.,TRBV24-1
TGTGCCAGCACCGAGGACCTATTGGGGATTCAGTACTTC,CASTEDLLGIQYF,.,TRBJ2-4,.,TRBV6-5
TGCAGCGTTGATATAGGATTGGAGGAGACCCAGTACTTC,CSVDIGLEETQYF,.,TRBJ2-5,.,TRBV29-1
TGTGCCAGCAGCTTAGAAGGTGGTGGCAGGGGTTTAACGTGGTACTATGGCTACACCTTC,CASSLEGGGRGLTWYYGYTF,.,TRBJ1-2,.,TRBV7-2
TGTGCCACGAGGGGACAGGACTCCTACGAGCAGTACTTC,CATRGQDSYEQYF,few,TRBJ2-7,TRBD1,TRBV6-1
TGTGCCAGCAGTTTATATCCCGGGGGGGGAAGGAATGAGCAGTTCTTC,CASSLYPGGGRNEQFF,many,TRBJ2-1,TRBD2,TRBV27